The rows below give T cell receptor beta chains drawn from one sample of a study of cytomegalovirus exposure and HLA in healthy donors. Generated by immunoSEQ multiplex PCR, the TCRdb table keeps only in-frame clones and is missing some. The repertoire consists of around 100,000 clones, with about four fifths occurring once and the leading ten covering roughly 20%. Sequencing was performed on PBMCs. These TCRs come from a man aged 25-45 years in good health and CMV-seropositive. CDR3s include the opening cysteine and the closing phenylalanine or tryptophan. The D gene is left open where the match is weak. Not every row has a clone size; where given, it reads once, few, many or a size class.

15,TRBD1,-,TRBV27,TRBJ2-4,CASRTQGARGNIQYF,TGTGCCAGCAGAACTCAGGGGGCGCGGGGAAACATTCAGTACTTC
14,-,once,TRBV11-2,TRBJ1-3,CASSWRGDGNTIYF,TGTGCCAGCAGCTGGAGGGGTGATGGAAACACCATATATTTT
14,-,-,TRBV5-1,TRBJ1-5,CASSIGPAGWPQHF,TGCGCCAGCAGCATTGGACCGGCGGGTTGGCCCCAGCATTTT
16,-,-,TRBV11-2,TRBJ2-1,CASSRGHGIHLGEQFF,TGTGCCAGCAGCCGAGGCCACGGGATCCACCTCGGTGAGCAGTTCTTC
16,-,-,TRBV5-4,TRBJ2-3,CASSPGLGTSTDTQYF,TGTGCCAGCAGCCCGGGATTGGGGACTAGCACAGATACGCAGTATTTT
14,TRBD1,few,TRBV10-1,TRBJ2-3,CASSSGGGTDTQYF,TGCGCCAGCAGCTCAGGGGGAGGCACAGATACGCAGTATTTT
15,-,-,TRBV15,TRBJ1-6,CATSRDGLEDSPLHF,TGTGCCACCAGCAGAGATGGTCTGGAGGATTCACCCCTCCACTTT
15,TRBD2,-,TRBV6-5,TRBJ2-3,CASSYSREGADTQYF,TGTGCCAGCAGTTACTCGCGGGAGGGAGCAGATACGCAGTATTTT
14,-,-,TRBV2,TRBJ1-1,CASSTEQGNTEAFF,TGTGCCAGCAGTACCGAACAGGGTAACACTGAAGCTTTCTTT
16,TRBD1,-,TRBV5-4,TRBJ2-3,CASTHRTGEDTDTQYF,TGTGCCAGCACCCACAGGACAGGGGAGGACACAGATACGCAGTATTTT
17,TRBD1,-,TRBV7-9,TRBJ2-5,CASSLGQTGVAEETQYF,TGTGCCAGCAGCTTGGGGCAGACAGGGGTGGCTGAGGAGACCCAGTACTTC
17,TRBD1,-,TRBV5-4,TRBJ1-1,CASSLGIVQGRGTEAFF,TGTGCCAGCAGCCTCGGAATAGTACAGGGGAGAGGCACTGAAGCTTTCTTT
11,-,-,TRBV19,TRBJ2-1,CASSIRDSQFF,TGTGCCAGTAGTATCAGGGACTCCCAGTTCTTC
17,-,-,TRBV5-1,TRBJ1-2,CASSQQTIPGVNYGYTF,TGCGCCAGCAGCCAACAGACGATCCCGGGGGTTAACTATGGCTACACCTTC
14,TRBD1,-,TRBV9,TRBJ2-5,CASSLDRDQETQYF,TGTGCCAGCAGCCTCGACAGGGACCAAGAGACCCAGTACTTC
15,TRBD1,-,TRBV5-1,TRBJ1-5,CASSLAGTGNQPQHF,TGCGCCAGCAGCTTGGCCGGGACAGGCAATCAGCCCCAGCATTTT
16,-,-,TRBV18,TRBJ1-3,CASSPPTVRTGNTIYF,TGTGCCAGCTCACCACCGACAGTTCGTACTGGAAACACCATATATTTT
17,TRBD1,few,TRBV5-1,TRBJ2-2,CASSPEGGAGNTGELFF,TGCGCCAGCAGCCCCGAAGGGGGCGCTGGGAACACCGGGGAGCTGTTTTTT
16,-,-,TRBV7-2,TRBJ1-3,CASSFQAGMAGNTIYF,TGTGCCAGCAGCTTCCAAGCGGGGATGGCTGGAAACACCATATATTTT
13,-,-,TRBV5-5,TRBJ2-5,CASSPDSQETQYF,TGTGCCAGCAGTCCGGACAGCCAAGAGACCCAGTACTTC
12,-,-,TRBV2,TRBJ1-2,CASIQQIGGYTF,TGTGCCAGCATCCAACAGATCGGTGGCTACACCTTC
15,TRBD2,-,TRBV6-6,TRBJ2-5,CASSWGLAGPETQYF,TGTGCCAGCAGCTGGGGACTAGCGGGACCAGAGACCCAGTACTTC
11,-,-,TRBV10-2,TRBJ1-1,CASTDSPEAFF,TGCGCCAGCACCGACAGTCCTGAAGCTTTCTTT
16,TRBD2,-,TRBV7-9,TRBJ2-1,CASSLPSGRNDNEQFF,TGTGCCAGCAGCTTGCCTAGCGGGAGGAATGACAATGAGCAGTTCTTC
12,-,-,TRBV2,TRBJ1-5,CATAGDNQPQHF,TGTGCCACCGCAGGGGATAATCAGCCCCAGCATTTT
15,-,-,TRBV5-1,TRBJ2-7,CASSGGALGTYEQYF,TGCGCCAGCAGCGGAGGGGCACTCGGGACCTACGAGCAGTACTTC
12,-,-,TRBV11-2,TRBJ1-2,CASSEQEYGYTF,TGTGCCAGCAGCGAGCAGGAATATGGCTACACCTTC
12,-,-,TRBV27,TRBJ2-7,CASRTGIYEQYF,TGTGCCAGCAGAACGGGAATCTACGAGCAGTACTTC